This T cell receptor (beta chain) is from a study of blood T cell repertoires in COVID-19. Trimming took 2 bases from V and 3 from J, leaving 11 bases between them. The CDR3 has 14 residues. In germline, CDR1 is SGHDN, CDR2 FVKESK. Some clones are missing from TCRdb's copy, which holds only in-frame ones; the method was immunoSEQ multiplex PCR. This table holds more than 130,000 clones, approximately 84% found once. This TCR derives from a woman of 80 years or more in a cohort sampled during active or convalescent COVID-19. The chain carries TRBV14 and TRBJ2-7, with unresolved D. Input material: peripheral blood. The CDR3 region has the DNA TGTGCCAGCAGCCAACTGGGCAGAAACTACGAGCAGTACTTC. As protein: CASSQLGRNYEQYF.